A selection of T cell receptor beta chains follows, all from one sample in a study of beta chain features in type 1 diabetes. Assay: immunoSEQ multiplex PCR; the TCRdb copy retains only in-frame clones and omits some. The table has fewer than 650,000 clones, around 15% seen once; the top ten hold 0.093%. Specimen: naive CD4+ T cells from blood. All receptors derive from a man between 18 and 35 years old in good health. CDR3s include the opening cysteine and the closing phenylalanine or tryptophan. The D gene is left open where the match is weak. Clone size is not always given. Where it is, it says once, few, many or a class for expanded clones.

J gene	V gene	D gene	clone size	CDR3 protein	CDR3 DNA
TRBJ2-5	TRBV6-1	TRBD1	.	CASSSRQGYQETQYF	TGTGCCAGCAGCTCTAGACAGGGGTATCAAGAGACCCAGTACTTC
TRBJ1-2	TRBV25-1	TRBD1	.	CASCSTGIGYTF	TGTGCCAGCTGTTCGACAGGGATCGGCTACACCTTC
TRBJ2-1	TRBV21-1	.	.	CASSKIRVGAQCEQFF	TGTGCCAGCAGCAAAATCCGGGTTGGGGCACAATGCGAGCAGTTCTTC
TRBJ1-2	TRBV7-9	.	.	CASSRSEGYGYTF	TGTGCCAGCAGCCGATCGGAGGGCTATGGCTACACCTTC
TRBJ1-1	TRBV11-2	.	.	CASSLEQGAFF	TGTGCCAGCAGCTTAGAACAGGGAGCTTTCTTT
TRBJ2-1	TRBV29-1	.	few	CSVEGTRGPPYNEQFF	TGCAGCGTTGAAGGGACAAGGGGTCCTCCGTACAATGAGCAGTTCTTC
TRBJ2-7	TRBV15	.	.	CATSRDLLGSSYEQYF	TGTGCCACCAGCAGAGATCTCTTAGGGTCTTCCTACGAGCAGTACTTC
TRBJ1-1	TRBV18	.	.	CASSTYRQNTEAFF	TGTGCCAGCTCAACCTACCGACAGAACACTGAAGCTTTCTTT
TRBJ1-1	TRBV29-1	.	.	CSVVGGVPEAFF	TGCAGCGTTGTTGGGGGGGTCCCTGAAGCTTTCTTT
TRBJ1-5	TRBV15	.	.	CATSRRAGNQPQHF	TGTGCCACCAGCAGAAGAGCAGGCAATCAGCCCCAGCATTTT
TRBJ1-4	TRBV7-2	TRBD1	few	CASSLDPGQRGEKLFF	TGTGCCAGCAGCTTGGACCCGGGACAGAGAGGTGAAAAACTGTTTTTT
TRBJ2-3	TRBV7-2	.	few	CASSLDGAADTQYF	TGTGCCAGCAGCTTAGATGGGGCAGCTGATACGCAGTATTTT
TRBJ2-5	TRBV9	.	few	CASSVARGRGETQYF	TGTGCCAGCAGCGTAGCGAGGGGAAGGGGGGAGACCCAGTACTTC
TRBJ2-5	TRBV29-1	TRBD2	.	CSVEESGGLRTQYF	TGCAGCGTTGAAGAGTCGGGAGGACTAAGGACCCAGTACTTC
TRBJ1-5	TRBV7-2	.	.	CASSLETGPQPQHF	TGTGCCAGCAGCTTAGAAACAGGGCCTCAGCCCCAGCATTTT
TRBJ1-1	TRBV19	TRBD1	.	CASTGQWNTEAFF	TGTGCCAGTACGGGACAGTGGAACACTGAAGCTTTCTTT
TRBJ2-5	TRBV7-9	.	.	CASSRWTEYQETQYF	TGTGCCAGCAGCCGCTGGACAGAGTACCAAGAGACCCAGTACTTC
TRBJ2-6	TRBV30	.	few	CAWSAGCSGANVLTF	TGTGCCTGGAGTGCGGGGTGCTCTGGGGCCAACGTCCTGACTTTC
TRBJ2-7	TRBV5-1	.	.	CASSPGQNEQYF	TGCGCCAGCAGTCCTGGACAGAACGAGCAGTACTTC
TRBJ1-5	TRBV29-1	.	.	CSVDLGQGQPQHF	TGCAGCGTTGACTTAGGTCAGGGTCAGCCCCAGCATTTT
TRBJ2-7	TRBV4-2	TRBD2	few	CASSPGTSGGVYEQYF	TGTGCCAGCAGCCCCGGGACTAGCGGGGGGGTCTACGAGCAGTACTTC
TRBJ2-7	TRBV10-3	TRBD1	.	CAIRKDRGSEQYF	TGTGCCATCAGGAAGGACAGGGGCAGCGAGCAGTACTTC
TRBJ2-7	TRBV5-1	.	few	CASSLEGRGYEQYF	TGCGCCAGCAGCTTGGAGGGGCGCGGCTACGAGCAGTACTTC
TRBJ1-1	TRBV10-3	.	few	CAISSSLNTEAFF	TGTGCCATCAGTTCCAGCTTGAACACTGAAGCTTTCTTT
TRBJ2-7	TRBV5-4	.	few	CASSTYGGEQYF	TGTGCCAGCAGCACCTACGGGGGCGAGCAGTACTTC
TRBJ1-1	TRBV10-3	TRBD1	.	CAISADRGGTEAFF	TGTGCCATCAGTGCTGACAGGGGGGGCACTGAAGCTTTCTTT
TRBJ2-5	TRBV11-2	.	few	CASSSGFQETQYF	TGTGCCAGCAGCTCAGGGTTCCAAGAGACCCAGTACTTC
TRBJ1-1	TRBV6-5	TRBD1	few	CASSRPQGYTEAFF	TGTGCCAGCAGCAGACCACAGGGGTACACTGAAGCTTTCTTT
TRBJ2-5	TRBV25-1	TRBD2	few	CASSRTSGREETQYF	TGTGCCAGCAGCAGGACTAGCGGGAGGGAGGAGACCCAGTACTTC
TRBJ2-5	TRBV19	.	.	CASSTRDFQETQYF	TGTGCCAGTAGTACAAGGGACTTCCAAGAGACCCAGTACTTC
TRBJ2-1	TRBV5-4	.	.	CASSTGSSSSYNEQFF	TGTGCCAGCAGCACCGGGTCCTCAAGCTCCTACAATGAGCAGTTCTTC
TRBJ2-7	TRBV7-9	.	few	CASSPRGARFYEQYF	TGTGCCAGCAGCCCCCGCGGCGCTAGATTCTACGAGCAGTACTTC
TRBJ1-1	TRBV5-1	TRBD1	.	CASSLAGTGPNTEAFF	TGCGCCAGCAGCTTGGCCGGGACAGGCCCGAACACTGAAGCTTTCTTT
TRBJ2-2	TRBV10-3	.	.	CAINIRPANTGELFF	TGTGCCATCAATATCCGACCGGCGAACACCGGGGAGCTGTTTTTT
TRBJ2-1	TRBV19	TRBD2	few	CASSISGAGEQFF	TGTGCCAGTAGTATTAGCGGGGCCGGTGAACAGTTCTTC
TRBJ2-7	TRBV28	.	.	CASSLGGGKHEQYF	TGTGCCAGCAGTTTGGGTGGCGGGAAGCACGAGCAGTACTTC
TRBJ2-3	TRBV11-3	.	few	CASSSTGRSTDTQYF	TGTGCCAGCAGCTCAACGGGGCGGAGCACAGATACGCAGTATTTT
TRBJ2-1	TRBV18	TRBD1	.	CASSPGQQYNEQFF	TGTGCCAGCTCACCGGGACAGCAGTACAATGAGCAGTTCTTC
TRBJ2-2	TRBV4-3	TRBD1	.	CASSQPSGGVTGELFF	TGCGCCAGCAGCCAACCGTCAGGGGGCGTGACCGGGGAGCTGTTTTTT
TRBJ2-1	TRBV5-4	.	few	CASSTRTPGEQFF	TGTGCCAGCAGCACCCGAACTCCGGGTGAGCAGTTCTTC
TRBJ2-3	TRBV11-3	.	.	CASSPRRTALYPDTQYF	TGTGCCAGCAGCCCCCGGCGGACAGCTTTGTACCCAGATACGCAGTATTTT
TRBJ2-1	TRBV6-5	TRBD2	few	CASSYRTSGHGEQFF	TGTGCCAGCAGTTACCGGACTAGCGGGCACGGCGAGCAGTTCTTC
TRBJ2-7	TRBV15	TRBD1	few	CATSSWGQGYEQYF	TGTGCCACCAGCAGTTGGGGACAGGGTTACGAGCAGTACTTC
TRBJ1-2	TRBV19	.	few	CASSSRDGTYGYTF	TGTGCCAGTAGTTCCCGGGACGGCACCTATGGCTACACCTTC
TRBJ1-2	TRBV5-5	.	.	CASSYLTYGYTF	TGTGCCAGCAGCTACCTGACATATGGCTACACCTTC
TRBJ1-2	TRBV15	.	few	CATSGTSQNYGYTF	TGTGCCACCAGCGGAACTAGCCAAAACTATGGCTACACCTTC
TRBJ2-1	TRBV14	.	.	CASSQGPQFSYNEQFF	TGTGCCAGCAGCCAAGGGCCCCAGTTCTCCTACAATGAGCAGTTCTTC
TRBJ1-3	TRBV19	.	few	CASRSHHALSGNTIYF	TGTGCCAGTAGGAGCCATCATGCACTCTCTGGAAACACCATATATTTT
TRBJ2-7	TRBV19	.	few	CASTGGTPWEQYF	TGTGCCAGTACAGGGGGGACACCTTGGGAGCAGTACTTC